Below are 15 T cell receptor beta chains sequenced from a single sample in a study of shared clonotypes between healthy human individuals. Profiling relied on immunoSEQ multiplex PCR, and the TCRdb table lists in-frame clones only, not all of them. The table lists over 2 million clones, 85% to 95% of them singletons, with 0.1% to 0.15% in the top ten. Material: naive CD4+ T cells sorted from blood. Subset noted: CD45RA+ positively selected. These receptors all stem from a man younger than 35 in good health.

V usage is TRBV18 and J usage is TRBJ2-7; D remains ambiguous. The CDR3 length is 13 residues. Germline CDR1 reads KGHSH; CDR2 reads LQKENI. The V end was cut by 3 bases, the J end by 7 bases, with 13 bases between. The CDR3 sequence: CASSPRQDGEQYF. Here the CDR3 DNA reads TGTGCCAGCTCACCCCGACAAGATGGGGAGCAGTACTTC. The full variable domain, its missing parts supplied by reference TRBV18 and TRBJ2-7, is NAGVMQNPRHLVRRRGQEARLRCSPMKGHSHVYWYRQLPEEGLKFMVYLQKENIIDESGMPKERFSAEFPKEGPSILRIQQVVRGDSAAYFCASSPRQDGEQYFGPGTRLTVT.

The genes are TRBV29-1 and TRBJ2-7; 7 bases align to TRBD1. CDR1 is SQVTM and CDR2 is ANQGSEA in the germline V gene. The CDR3 is 12 amino acids. Trimming took 4 bases from V and 3 from J; bases not matched to a gene: 3. CDR3 DNA: TGCAGCGTTGGGGACAGACTCTACGAGCAGTACTTC. Translating gives CSVGDRLYEQYF.

J is TRBJ2-2 and V is TRBV6-6; 8 nucleotides agree with TRBD2. J gave up 5 bases and V 6 bases, and 11 bases lay outside the gene matches. This CDR3 is 16 amino acids long. Germline values: CDR1 MNHNY, CDR2 SVGAGI (reference sequence). The CDR3 sequence: CASRTIPGLGTGELFF. In DNA, the CDR3 is TGTGCCAGCAGAACGATACCGGGACTAGGGACCGGGGAGCTGTTTTTT.

The chain uses TRBV27 and TRBJ1-4, with D possibly being TRBD1 (6 bases). V lost 2 bases to trimming and J lost 8 bases, with 21 bases between them. Germline CDR1 MNHEY, CDR2 SMNVEV (reference sequence). The CDR3 loop spans 17 amino acids. CDR3 region: CASSLVSMGGTREKLFF. Here the CDR3 DNA reads TGTGCCAGCAGTTTAGTCTCGATGGGGGGCACAAGAGAAAAACTGTTTTTT.

The CDR3 region is CASSPPNSGAGTSYEQYF. The CDR3 DNA reads as TGTGCCAGCTCACCACCGAATTCGGGGGCAGGGACCTCCTACGAGCAGTACTTC. The chain has TRBV18 and TRBJ2-7, with D perhaps matching TRBD1 or TRBD2 (6 bases each). Germline V gene lookup returns CDR1 KGHSH and CDR2 LQKENI. V was clipped by 0 bases and J by 0 bases, with 18 bases between them. The CDR3 covers 18 residues.

The V and J genes are TRBV18 and TRBJ1-1, with TRBD1 matching 10 bases. CDR1 and CDR2 from the germline V gene are KGHSH and LQKENI. The CDR3 totals 18 residues. V shed 3 bases, J shed 1 base, and the junction held 11 bases outside the gene matches. The CDR3 here is CASSPLVGTGVANTEAFF. The CDR3 DNA is TGTGCCAGCTCACCTTTAGTCGGGACAGGGGTGGCGAACACTGAAGCTTTCTTT.

This chain uses TRBV4-2 with TRBJ2-7; 9 bases fit TRBD2. Germline CDR1 is LGHNA and CDR2 is YNFKEQ. The CDR3 sequence is 15 residues long. The trim removed 9 bases at V and 2 bases at J, leaving 11 bases unmatched. CDR3 nucleotide sequence: TGTGCCAGAGCGGTTCGGGCGGGAGGGCCCTACGAGCAGTACTTC. Its protein product is CARAVRAGGPYEQYF.

Concerning this clone itself: This sample also contains other DNA sequences that code for the same CDR3. The rearrangement links TRBV5-1 to TRBJ2-7; 7 nucleotides align to TRBD2. This CDR3 comprises 14 residues. V trimming: 3 bases; J trimming: 0 bases; junction bases outside the gene matches: 3. Germline values: CDR1 SGHRS, CDR2 YFSETQ. CDR3 sequence: CASSSRGVSYEQYF. The CDR3, as DNA: TGCGCCAGCAGCTCCCGGGGGGTCTCCTACGAGCAGTACTTC.

The chain has TRBV20-1 and TRBJ1-2, with unresolved D. V was pared by 7 bases and J by 4 bases, with 10 bases between. From germline, CDR1 is DFQATT and CDR2 SNEGSKA (reference sequence). The CDR3 has 11 amino acids. CDR3 sequence (DNA): TGCAGTGGAGGGTCGGGCTATGGCTACACCTTC. Translating gives CSGGSGYGYTF.

The J gene is TRBJ2-3, the V gene TRBV4-3; 11 positions agree with TRBD2. CDR3 size: 15 residues. V shed 4 bases, J shed 8 bases, and the junction held 8 bases outside the gene matches. Germline loops: CDR1 LGHNA, CDR2 YSLEER. The CDR3 reads CASSLELAGVGTQYF. CDR3 coding DNA: TGCGCCAGCAGCCTCGAACTAGCGGGAGTCGGTACGCAGTATTTT.

The genes are TRBV5-6 and TRBJ1-5; TRBD1 is a possible D gene (6 bases). Germline loops: CDR1 SGHDT, CDR2 YYEEEE. V was pared by 1 base and J by 6 bases, with 14 bases between. The CDR3 totals 15 residues. The CDR3 coding sequence is TGTGCCAGCAGCTTGTCGGCAGGGGTTGGTCAGCCCCAGCATTTT. Translating it yields CASSLSAGVGQPQHF.

V gene TRBV30 combines with J gene TRBJ2-7, with 8 bases lining up with TRBD2. The V gene end was trimmed by 3 bases and the J gene end by 2 bases; junction bases not matched to a gene: 6. The CDR3 runs to 14 residues. CDR1 GTSNPN and CDR2 SVGIG come from the germline V gene (reference sequence). The CDR3 region has the DNA TGTGCCTGGAGGATAGCGGGACGAACCTACGAGCAGTACTTC. Translated, it gives CAWRIAGRTYEQYF.

The chain recombines TRBV25-1 with TRBJ1-2, with D possibly matching TRBD1 (5 bases). The V end was cut by 7 bases, the J end by 0 bases, with 9 bases between. Germline V gives CDR1 MGHDK, CDR2 SYGVNS. The CDR3 extends over 13 amino acids. Here the CDR3 reads CASTGGTNYGYTF. In nucleotides, the CDR3 is TGTGCCAGCACCGGGGGGACTAACTATGGCTACACCTTC.

This sequence joins TRBV7-8 and TRBJ1-1; TRBD1 matches at 11 bases. The germline V gene encodes CDR1 SGHVS and CDR2 FQNEAQ. The junction had 7 bases not matched to a gene; V was cut back by 6 bases and J by 4 bases. The CDR3 length is 15 residues. The DNA for the CDR3 is TGTGCCAGCAGGATAGCCGGGACAGGGGGCACTGAAGCTTTCTTT. It specifies CASRIAGTGGTEAFF. Filled out from reference TRBV7-8 and TRBJ1-1, the complete variable domain reads GAGVSQSPRYKVAKRGQDVALRCDPISGHVSLFWYQQALGQGPEFLTYFQNEAQLDKSGLPSDRFFAERPEGSVSTLKIQRTQQEDSAVYLCASRIAGTGGTEAFFGQGTRLTVV.

This chain uses TRBV2 with TRBJ1-2; TRBD1 agrees at 7 bases. Germline trimming cut 7 bases from V and 4 bases from J; bases unmatched to any gene: 18. CDR1 is SNHLY and CDR2 is FYNNEI in the germline V gene. The CDR3 sequence is 17 residues long. CDR3 residues: CASTGEGGTLESYGYTF. CDR3 sequence (DNA): TGTGCCAGCACTGGTGAAGGGGGCACCCTAGAGAGCTATGGCTACACCTTC.